This TCR beta chain was recorded in a study of blood T cell repertoires in COVID-19 (dated by TCRdb to about 2020). In the study overall: The collaborator samples originated in the United States, Italy and Spain and spanned the acute and convalescent phases of COVID-19. The prospective study material was composed of cDNA or gDNA derived from T cells, B-cell-depleted T cells, or PBMCs. The dataset comprised deeply sampled blood TCRbeta repertoires from subjects exposed to, actively infected with, or recovered from COVID-19. The repertoires were released in a freely available public database intended as a resource for research on the immune response to SARS-CoV-2. Samples came from the ongoing ImmuneRACE study (first 160 participants) plus 1,254 subjects from 6 global collaborators. A de-identified subject ID, COVID-19 status, age in years and sex were almost always included in the sample metadata. Where available, HLA class I and class II types were obtained from metadata supplied by the sample provider rather than from assay-based typing.

Broad study findings and their caveats: The quantity of clinical and demographic metadata differed by source and by participant and was supplied without curation.

TCRbeta CDR3 regions were amplified from genomic DNA by means of the immunoSEQ Assay, a bias-controlled multiplex PCR. On the authors' methods: Within the assay, amplification of reference gene primers was used to estimate how many nucleated cells each sample contained. To quantify the absolute abundance of each unique TCRbeta CDR3 rearrangement, sequence reads were collapsed and filtered. For each sample, productive Simpson clonality was calculated by taking the square root of Simpson's diversity index across productive rearrangements. In its TCRdb copy, this immuneACCESS table keeps in-frame sequences only and misses some clones. Where compared with another copy, unresolved V genes explain less than half of these, and the others have no known cause. V, J and clone size were drawn from that table, and D and trimming were deduced from the DNA. The table for this sample lists about 170,000 clones; approximately 86% of them were counted only once. The leading ten clones occupy about 6.5% of the sample.

In its sample, this clone was seen once. Its antigen is currently not known. Base qualities were left out, and no much larger clone turns up one base away. Each collaborating institution followed its own protocols to collect whole blood in K2EDTA tubes. For TCRbeta analysis, collaborators shipped samples in one of three forms: frozen whole blood, isolated PBMCs, or DNA extracted from either of those sample types. The CDR3 sequence holds 16 residues, the cysteine and phenylalanine included. This entry keeps only the CDR3 DNA: 48 bases, framed from base 1. In the germline V gene, CDR1 corresponds to MNHEY and CDR2 to SVGEGT. V and J are trimmed by 0 bases and 0 bases, and the gene matches miss 4 bases of the junction.

The rearranged segments are TRBV6-2 or TRBV6-3 and TRBJ1-1, and TRBD1 matches 7 of the central bases. Material for sequencing was peripheral blood. This receptor was obtained from an elderly woman in a cohort sampled during active or convalescent COVID-19. The CDR3 sequence is CASSYSTGTVNTEAFF. The DNA sequence follows: TGTGCCAGCAGTTACTCGACCGGGACAGTGAACACTGAAGCTTTCTTT.